This T cell receptor beta chain appears in the sequencing data of a study of cytomegalovirus exposure and HLA in healthy donors. Study-wide results and limits: Later on, a genetic analysis was performed. It linked a missense variant in DCLRE1C with V- and J-gene trimming of TCR beta.

Primers: 60 Vbeta forward and 13 Jbeta reverse. Using immunoSEQ multiplex PCR, the repertoire was profiled, and TCRdb retains in-frame clones only, with some absent. The data contain around 150,000 clones, around a tenth of them singletons. Worth noting for this clone: Antigen: not known.

The sequence was obtained from a male donor in good health and CMV-seronegative. Sequencing was performed on PBMCs.

The CDR3 loop reads CASSPILVASYEQYF. Written as DNA, the CDR3 is TGTGCCAGCAGTCCAATTCTAGTAGCGTCCTACGAGCAGTACTTC. The chain uses TRBV14 and TRBJ2-7, with D perhaps TRBD2 (5 bases). CDR1 is SGHDN, CDR2 FVKESK, per germline. This CDR3 is 15 amino acids long. Between the trimmed V and J ends, which lost 6 bases and 1 base, there was a span of 16 bases.